This TCR beta chain was identified during a study of metastatic and nonmetastatic thyroid tumors. This CDR3 contains 13 residues. Looked up from germline, CDR1 is PRHDT and CDR2 is FYEKMQ (reference sequence). J gave up 5 bases and V 5 bases, and 3 bases lay outside the gene matches. Every patient was untreated before thyroid surgery. TCRdb used MiXCR to call clones anew from the PCR reads. This sample has about 40,000 clones, with approximately 12% found just once. This clone was detected ten times or more. This TCR was recovered from a female donor with papillary thyroid cancer or a benign thyroid nodule (not recorded which). Some clones in this sample may be carry-over from other donors' samples. This chain joins TRBV13 and TRBJ1-1; 9 positions match TRBD1. Sequenced sample: blood. The CDR3 region is CASSVQGATEAFF. Here the CDR3 DNA reads TGTGCCAGCAGCGTACAGGGGGCAACTGAAGCTTTCTTT.